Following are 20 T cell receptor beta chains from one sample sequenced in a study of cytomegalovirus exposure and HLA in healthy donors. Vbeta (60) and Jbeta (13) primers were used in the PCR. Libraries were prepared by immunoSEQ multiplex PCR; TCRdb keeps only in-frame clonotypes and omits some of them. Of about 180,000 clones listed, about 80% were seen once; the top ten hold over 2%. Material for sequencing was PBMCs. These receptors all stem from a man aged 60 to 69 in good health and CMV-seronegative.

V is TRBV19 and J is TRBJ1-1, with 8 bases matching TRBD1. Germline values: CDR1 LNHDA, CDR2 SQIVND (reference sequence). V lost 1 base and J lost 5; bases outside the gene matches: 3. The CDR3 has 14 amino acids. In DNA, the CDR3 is TGTGCCAGTAGTATAGGTTACAGGGGGACTGAAGCTTTCTTT. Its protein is CASSIGYRGTEAFF. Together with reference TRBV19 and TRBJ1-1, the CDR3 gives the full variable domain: DGGITQSPKYLFRKEGQNVTLSCEQNLNHDAMYWYRQDPGQGLRLIYYSQIVNDFQKGDIAEGYSVSREKKESFPLTVTSAQKNPTAFYLCASSIGYRGTEAFFGQGTRLTVV.

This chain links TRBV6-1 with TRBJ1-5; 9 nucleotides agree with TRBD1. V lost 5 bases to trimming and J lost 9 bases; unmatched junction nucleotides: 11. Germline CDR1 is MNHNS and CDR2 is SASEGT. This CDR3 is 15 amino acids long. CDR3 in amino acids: CASSLGTGQLRPQHF. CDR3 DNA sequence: TGTGCCAGCAGTTTAGGGACAGGGCAATTACGGCCCCAGCATTTT.

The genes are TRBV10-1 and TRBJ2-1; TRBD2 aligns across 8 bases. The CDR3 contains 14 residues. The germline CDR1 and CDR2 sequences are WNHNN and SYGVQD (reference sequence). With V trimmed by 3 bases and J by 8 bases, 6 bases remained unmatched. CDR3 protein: CASSDRGGTYEQFF. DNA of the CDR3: TGCGCCAGCAGTGACCGGGGGGGGACGTATGAGCAGTTCTTC.

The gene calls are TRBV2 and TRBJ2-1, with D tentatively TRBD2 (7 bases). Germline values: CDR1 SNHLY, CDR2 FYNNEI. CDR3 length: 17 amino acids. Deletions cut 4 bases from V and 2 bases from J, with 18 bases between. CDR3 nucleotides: TGTGCCAGCAGTGTAGGTTTGGGAGGGGGAGCCTACAATGAGCAGTTCTTC. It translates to CASSVGLGGGAYNEQFF.

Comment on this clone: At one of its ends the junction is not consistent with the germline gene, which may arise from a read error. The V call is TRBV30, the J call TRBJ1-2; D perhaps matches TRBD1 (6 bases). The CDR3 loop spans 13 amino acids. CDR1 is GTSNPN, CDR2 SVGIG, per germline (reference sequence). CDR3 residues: CAWKPTGGYGYPF. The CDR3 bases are TGTGCCTGGAAGCCTACGGGGGGCTATGGCTACCCCTTC.

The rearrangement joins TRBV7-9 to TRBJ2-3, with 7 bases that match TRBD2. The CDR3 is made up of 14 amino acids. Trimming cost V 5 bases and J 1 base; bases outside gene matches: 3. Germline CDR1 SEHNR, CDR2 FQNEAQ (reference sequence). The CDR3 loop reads CASSPGLGTDTQYF. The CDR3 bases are TGTGCCAGCAGCCCCGGACTAGGCACAGATACGCAGTATTTT.

The CDR3 nucleotides read TGTGCCAGCAGCCTCCGACTAGCGGGAGTCACAGATACGCAGTATTTT. Its protein is CASSLRLAGVTDTQYF. The chain couples TRBV7-8 to TRBJ2-3; 12 bases are shared with TRBD2. The V segment lost 5 bases and the J segment 2 bases; nucleotides outside the gene matches: 5. Germline CDR1 reads SGHVS; CDR2 reads FQNEAQ. This CDR3 is 16 amino acids long.

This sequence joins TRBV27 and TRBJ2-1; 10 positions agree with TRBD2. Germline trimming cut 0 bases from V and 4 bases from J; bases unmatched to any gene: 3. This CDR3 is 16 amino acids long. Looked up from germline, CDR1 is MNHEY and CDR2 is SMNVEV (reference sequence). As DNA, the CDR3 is TGTGCCAGCAGTTTATCACCACTAGCGGGGTACAATGAGCAGTTCTTC. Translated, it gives CASSLSPLAGYNEQFF.

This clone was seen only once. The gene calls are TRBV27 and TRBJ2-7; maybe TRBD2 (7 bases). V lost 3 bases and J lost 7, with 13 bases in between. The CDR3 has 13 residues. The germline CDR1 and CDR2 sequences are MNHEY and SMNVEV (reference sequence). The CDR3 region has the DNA TGTGCCAGCAGTTTTCTCGGGGGGCGTGAGCAGTACTTC. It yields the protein CASSFLGGREQYF.

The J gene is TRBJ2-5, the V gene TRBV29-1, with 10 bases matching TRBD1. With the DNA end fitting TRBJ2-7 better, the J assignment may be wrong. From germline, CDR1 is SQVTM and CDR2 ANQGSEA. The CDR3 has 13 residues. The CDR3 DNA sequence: TGCAGCGTCGGACAGGGGGGTGTCTACGAGCAGTACTTC. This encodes CSVGQGGVYEQYF.

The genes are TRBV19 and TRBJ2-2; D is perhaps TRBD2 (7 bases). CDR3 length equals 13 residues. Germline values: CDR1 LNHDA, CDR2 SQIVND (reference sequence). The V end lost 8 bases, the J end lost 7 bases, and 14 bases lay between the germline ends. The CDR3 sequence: CASRGAPGGELFF. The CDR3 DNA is TGTGCCAGTCGGGGGGCGCCGGGCGGGGAGCTGTTTTTT. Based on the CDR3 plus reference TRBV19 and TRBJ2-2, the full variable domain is DGGITQSPKYLFRKEGQNVTLSCEQNLNHDAMYWYRQDPGQGLRLIYYSQIVNDFQKGDIAEGYSVSREKKESFPLTVTSAQKNPTAFYLCASRGAPGGELFFGEGSRLTVL.

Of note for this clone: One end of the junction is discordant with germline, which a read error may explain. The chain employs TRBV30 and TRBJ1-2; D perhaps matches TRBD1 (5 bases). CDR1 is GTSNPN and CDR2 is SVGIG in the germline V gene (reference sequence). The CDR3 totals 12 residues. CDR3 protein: CAWTGRLSGYPF. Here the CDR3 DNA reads TGTGCCTGGACAGGGAGGTTGTCTGGCTACCCCTTC.

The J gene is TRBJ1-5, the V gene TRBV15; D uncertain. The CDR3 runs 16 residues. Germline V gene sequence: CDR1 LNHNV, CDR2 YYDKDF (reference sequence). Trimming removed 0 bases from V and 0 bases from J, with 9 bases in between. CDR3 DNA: TGTGCCACCAGCAGAGACCTGCGCGCTAGCAATCAGCCCCAGCATTTT. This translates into CATSRDLRASNQPQHF. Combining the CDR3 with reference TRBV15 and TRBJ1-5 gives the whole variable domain DAMVIQNPRYQVTQFGKPVTLSCSQTLNHNVMYWYQQKSSQAPKLLFHYYDKDFNNEADTPDNFQSRRPNTSFCFLDIRSPGLGDTAMYLCATSRDLRASNQPQHFGDGTRLSIL.

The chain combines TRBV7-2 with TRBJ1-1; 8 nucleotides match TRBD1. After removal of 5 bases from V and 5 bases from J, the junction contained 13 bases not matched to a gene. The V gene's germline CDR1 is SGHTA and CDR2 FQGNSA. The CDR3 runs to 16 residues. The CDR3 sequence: CASSPRRTGSETEAFF. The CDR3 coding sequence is TGTGCCAGCAGCCCACGAAGGACAGGGAGCGAAACTGAAGCTTTCTTT.

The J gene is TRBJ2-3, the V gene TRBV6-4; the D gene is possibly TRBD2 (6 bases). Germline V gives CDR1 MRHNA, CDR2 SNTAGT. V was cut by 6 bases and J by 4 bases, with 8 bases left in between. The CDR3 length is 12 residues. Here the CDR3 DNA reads TGTGCCAGCAGCGCGGGGTCAGATACGCAGTATTTT. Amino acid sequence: CASSAGSDTQYF.

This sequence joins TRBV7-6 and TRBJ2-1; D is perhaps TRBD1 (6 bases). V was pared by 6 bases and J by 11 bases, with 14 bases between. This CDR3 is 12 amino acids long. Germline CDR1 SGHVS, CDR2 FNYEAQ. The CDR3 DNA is TGTGCCAGCAGACACCCAACAGGGAAGCAGTTCTTC. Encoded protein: CASRHPTGKQFF.

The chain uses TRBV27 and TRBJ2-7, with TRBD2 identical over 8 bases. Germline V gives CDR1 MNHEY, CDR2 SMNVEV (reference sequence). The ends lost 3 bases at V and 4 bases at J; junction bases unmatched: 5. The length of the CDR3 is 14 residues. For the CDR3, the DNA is TGTGCCAGCAGTTTCAAGAGCGGGAGTTACGAGCAGTACTTC. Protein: CASSFKSGSYEQYF.

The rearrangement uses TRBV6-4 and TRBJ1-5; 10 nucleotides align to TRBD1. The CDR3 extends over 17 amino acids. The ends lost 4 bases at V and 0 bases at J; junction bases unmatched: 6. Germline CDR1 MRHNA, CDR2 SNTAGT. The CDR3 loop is CASSVDRGRDSNQPQHF. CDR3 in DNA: TGTGCCAGCAGTGTTGACAGGGGGCGGGATAGCAATCAGCCCCAGCATTTT.

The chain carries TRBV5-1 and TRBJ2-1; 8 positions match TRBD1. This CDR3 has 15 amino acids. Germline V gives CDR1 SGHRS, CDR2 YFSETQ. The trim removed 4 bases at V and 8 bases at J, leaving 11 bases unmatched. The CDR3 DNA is TGCGCCAGCAGCGCAAAGACAGGGGATGACGATGAGCAGTTCTTC. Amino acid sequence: CASSAKTGDDDEQFF.

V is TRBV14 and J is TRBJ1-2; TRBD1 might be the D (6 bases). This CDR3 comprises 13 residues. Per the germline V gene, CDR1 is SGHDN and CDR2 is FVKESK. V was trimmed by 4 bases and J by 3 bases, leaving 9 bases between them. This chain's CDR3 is CASSRGGDYGYTF. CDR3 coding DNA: TGTGCCAGCAGCCGAGGGGGAGACTATGGCTACACCTTC.